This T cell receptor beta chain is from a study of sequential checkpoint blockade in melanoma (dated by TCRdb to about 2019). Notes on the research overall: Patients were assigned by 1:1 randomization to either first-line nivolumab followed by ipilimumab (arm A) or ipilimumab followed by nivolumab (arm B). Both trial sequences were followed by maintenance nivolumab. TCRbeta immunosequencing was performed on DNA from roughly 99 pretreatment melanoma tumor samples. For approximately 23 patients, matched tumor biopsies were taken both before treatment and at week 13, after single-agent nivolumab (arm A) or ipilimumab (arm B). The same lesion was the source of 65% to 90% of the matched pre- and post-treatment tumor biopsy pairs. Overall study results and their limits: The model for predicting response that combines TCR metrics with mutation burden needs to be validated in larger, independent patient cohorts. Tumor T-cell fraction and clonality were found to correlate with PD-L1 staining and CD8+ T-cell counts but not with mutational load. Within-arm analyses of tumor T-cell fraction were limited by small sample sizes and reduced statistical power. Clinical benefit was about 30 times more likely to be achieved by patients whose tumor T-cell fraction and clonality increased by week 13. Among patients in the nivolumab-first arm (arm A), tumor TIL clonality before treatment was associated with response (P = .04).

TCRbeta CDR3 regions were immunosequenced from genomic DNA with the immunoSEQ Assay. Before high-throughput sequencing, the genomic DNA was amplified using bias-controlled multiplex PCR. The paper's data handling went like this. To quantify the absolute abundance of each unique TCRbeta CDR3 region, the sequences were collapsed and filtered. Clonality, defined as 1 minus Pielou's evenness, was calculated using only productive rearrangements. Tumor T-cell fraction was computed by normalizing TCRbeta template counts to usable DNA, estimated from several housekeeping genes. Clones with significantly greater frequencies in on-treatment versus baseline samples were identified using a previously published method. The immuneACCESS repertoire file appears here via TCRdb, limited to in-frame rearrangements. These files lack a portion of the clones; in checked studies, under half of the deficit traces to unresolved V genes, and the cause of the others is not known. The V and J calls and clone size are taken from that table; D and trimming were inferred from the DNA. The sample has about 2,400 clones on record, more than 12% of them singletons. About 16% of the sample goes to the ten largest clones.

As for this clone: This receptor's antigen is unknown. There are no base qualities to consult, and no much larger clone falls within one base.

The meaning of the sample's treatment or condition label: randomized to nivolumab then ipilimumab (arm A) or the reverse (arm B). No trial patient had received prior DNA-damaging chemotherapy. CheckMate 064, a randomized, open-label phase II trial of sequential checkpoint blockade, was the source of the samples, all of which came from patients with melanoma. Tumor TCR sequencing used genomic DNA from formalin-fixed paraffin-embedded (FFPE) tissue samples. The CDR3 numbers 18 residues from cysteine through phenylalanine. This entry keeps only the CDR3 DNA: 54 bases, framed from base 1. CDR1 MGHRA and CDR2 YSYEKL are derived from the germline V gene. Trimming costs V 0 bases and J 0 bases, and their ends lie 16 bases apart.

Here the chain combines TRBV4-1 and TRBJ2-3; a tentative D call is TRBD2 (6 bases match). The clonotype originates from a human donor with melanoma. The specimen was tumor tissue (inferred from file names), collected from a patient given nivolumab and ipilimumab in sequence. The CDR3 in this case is CASSQERAGLASTDTQYF. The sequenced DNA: TGCGCCAGCAGCCAAGAACGGGCGGGGCTAGCTAGCACAGATACGCAGTATTTT.